The next 28 T cell receptor beta chains were all read from a single sample in a study of post-analysis software for immune sequencing data. Study conclusions and caveats: Relative to controls, patients had about five TRBV segments at higher frequency, with TRBV5-6, TRBV5-1 and TRBV20-1 among these.

These receptors' targets are unknown. Researchers reported that TCR beta cDNA libraries carried unique molecular identifiers. One entry per CDR3 protein, called by TCRdb with MiXCR from the PCR reads. The data contain around 400,000 distinct CDR3 sequences, less than 35% of them seen just once; the ten biggest clones take up about an eighth. Specimen: blood. The receptors shown here come from a girl aged 5-17 years with multiple sclerosis.

This clonotype was detected only a few times. The rearrangement joins TRBV5-6 to TRBJ2-1; D remains unclear. V lost 3 bases, J lost 4 bases, and 14 bases lay in between. The CDR3 has 15 amino acids. Germline V CDR1 and CDR2: SGHDT, YYEEEE. CDR3 amino acids: CASSSQVLGYNEQFF. In DNA form, the CDR3 reads TGTGCCAGCAGCTCCCAGGTATTAGGGTACAATGAGCAGTTCTTC.

This rearrangement joins TRBV5-1 to TRBJ1-2, with 7 bases identical to TRBD1. The CDR3 runs 14 residues. Germline V gene data show CDR1 as SGHRS and CDR2 as YFSETQ. Losses at the gene ends were 4 bases for V and 2 bases for J; bases not matched to a gene: 5. CDR3 sequence: CASSDQGGNYGYTF. In DNA, the CDR3 is TGCGCCAGCAGCGATCAGGGGGGAAACTATGGCTACACCTTC.

In this sample, this clonotype turned up a few times. CDR3 nucleotides: TGTGCCAGCAGTACCGGGACAGGGACTTCACCCCTCCACTTT. The encoded protein is CASSTGTGTSPLHF. The gene calls are TRBV7-2 and TRBJ1-6; 9 nucleotides match TRBD1. The J segment lost 9 bases and the V segment lost 6 bases, leaving 6 bases of the junction unmatched. In germline, CDR1 is SGHTA, CDR2 FQGNSA. This CDR3 has 14 amino acids. The full variable domain, with the rest looked up from reference TRBV7-2 and TRBJ1-6, is GAGVSQSPSNKVTEKGKDVELRCDPISGHTALYWYRQSLGQGLEFLIYFQGNSAPDKSGLPSDRFSAERTGGSVSTLTIQRTQQEDSAVYLCASSTGTGTSPLHFGNGTRLTVT.

A word on this clonotype: The junction does not match germline at one end; this may be a read error. V gene TRBV12-3 or TRBV12-4 combines with J gene TRBJ2-1; 8 nucleotides align to TRBD1. The CDR3 totals 14 residues. The DNA for the CDR3 is TGTGCTAGCAGCCCCAGGGGGCTGGGAAATGAGCAGTTCTTC. This gives the protein CASSPRGLGNEQFF.

CDR3 sequence (DNA): TGTGCCACCAGCAGAGAGCCGGGGGTAAACACCGGGGAGCTGTTTTTT. It specifies CATSREPGVNTGELFF. V is TRBV15 and J is TRBJ2-2, with D perhaps matching TRBD2 (6 bases). The CDR3 is 16 residues long. The V and J ends lost 0 bases and 2 bases respectively, with 10 bases between them. Germline CDR1 reads LNHNV; CDR2 reads YYDKDF (reference sequence). Drawing the rest from reference TRBV15 and TRBJ2-2, the complete variable domain is DAMVIQNPRYQVTQFGKPVTLSCSQTLNHNVMYWYQQKSSQAPKLLFHYYDKDFNNEADTPDNFQSRRPNTSFCFLDIRSPGLGDTAMYLCATSREPGVNTGELFFGEGSRLTVL.

In nucleotides, the CDR3 is TGTGCCAGCAGGACGGACAGGGGTCTGGCACCCCTCCACTTT. It yields the protein CASRTDRGLAPLHF. The chain employs TRBV6-5 and TRBJ1-6; TRBD1 aligns across 9 bases. J was trimmed by 11 bases and V by 6 bases; bases with no gene match: 8. The CDR3 extends over 14 amino acids. From germline, CDR1 is MNHEY and CDR2 SVGAGI.

The chain couples TRBV7-2 to TRBJ2-7; either TRBD1 or TRBD2 may supply D (6 bases each). Germline lookup yields CDR1 SGHTA and CDR2 FQGNSA. The CDR3 runs to 16 residues. The V and J ends lost 3 bases and 2 bases respectively, with 17 bases between them. This chain's CDR3 is CASSFGGQRRAYEQYF. CDR3 bases: TGTGCCAGCAGCTTCGGGGGACAAAGGAGGGCCTACGAGCAGTACTTC.

The chain links TRBV7-3 to TRBJ2-1; 11 nucleotides align to TRBD1. The germline V gene encodes CDR1 SGHTA and CDR2 FQGTGA. The CDR3 extends over 15 amino acids. J lost 7 bases, V lost 6 bases, and 8 bases had no gene match. The DNA of the CDR3 is TGTGCCAGCAGTCGAGGGACAGGGGGGAGGAATGAGCAGTTCTTC. Its protein product is CASSRGTGGRNEQFF.

The gene calls are TRBV5-6 and TRBJ2-7; D uncertain. Per the germline V gene, CDR1 is SGHDT and CDR2 is YYEEEE. V lost 3 bases and J lost 0, with 7 bases in between. CDR3 length: 13 residues. The CDR3, as DNA: TGTGCCAGCAGCTCCTACCTCTCCTACGAGCAGTACTTC. Translated: CASSSYLSYEQYF.

This clonotype was picked up a small number of times. The V call is TRBV27, the J call TRBJ2-3, with TRBD2 as a possible D gene (6 bases). The V gene lost 3 bases and the J gene lost 9 bases, with 10 bases spanning the gap. Germline lookup yields CDR1 MNHEY and CDR2 SMNVEV (reference sequence). The CDR3 is 12 amino acids. The CDR3 DNA reads TGTGCCAGCAGTTTCCTGGGGGGAACGCAGTATTTT. It codes for CASSFLGGTQYF.

The rearrangement links TRBV21-1 to TRBJ2-5; TRBD1, as called in the table, went unchecked against the DNA. TRBV21-1 is classified as a pseudogene. The CDR3 runs 13 residues. The chain's CDR3 is CATGKGGRETQYF. Written as DNA, the CDR3 is TGTGCCACCGGGAAGGGGGGCCGAGAGACCCAGTACTTC.

This clonotype was detected a few times. The chain uses TRBV20-1 and TRBJ2-5; 8 bases line up with TRBD2. Judging by the DNA end, TRBJ2-7 fits better; the J call may be wrong. The CDR3 consists of 14 residues. The germline CDR1 and CDR2 sequences are DFQATT and SNEGSKA (reference sequence). Written as DNA, the CDR3 is TGCAGTGCCGTTTATGCGGGGGGTGTCTACGAGCAGTACTTC. Protein sequence: CSAVYAGGVYEQYF.

This chain uses TRBV5-1 with TRBJ2-3; D might be TRBD1 or TRBD2, each matching 6 bases. CDR3 length: 18 amino acids. Germline V CDR1 and CDR2: SGHRS, YFSETQ. V gave up 0 bases and J gave up 6 bases, with 23 bases separating them. Here the CDR3 DNA reads TGCGCCAGCAGCTTGGCTCTGGACGGGGGCCTGGGCGGGGATACGCAGTATTTT. Its translation: CASSLALDGGLGGDTQYF.

The chain couples TRBV5-1 to TRBJ2-1; 13 positions agree with TRBD2. CDR1 and CDR2 (germline): SGHRS, YFSETQ. The junction had 12 bases not matched to a gene; V was cut back by 2 bases and J by 4 bases. This CDR3 is 19 amino acids long. DNA of the CDR3: TGCGCCAGCAGCTTCAACGGACTAGCGGGGGAACAAAGTTACAATGAGCAGTTCTTC. This translates into CASSFNGLAGEQSYNEQFF.

This clonotype occurred a few times. This chain connects TRBV3-1 to TRBJ1-1; D not certain. The CDR3 runs to 14 residues. CDR1 and CDR2 from the germline V gene are LGHDT and YNNKEL (reference sequence). The V gene lost 0 bases and the J gene lost 4 bases, with 9 bases spanning the gap. CDR3 sequence reads: CASSQEGPGTEAFF. The CDR3 DNA is TGTGCCAGCAGCCAAGAGGGCCCGGGCACTGAAGCTTTCTTT.

This clonotype was recorded a few times. The gene calls are TRBV7-2 and TRBJ2-2, with D perhaps TRBD1 (5 bases). This CDR3 has 15 residues. Trimming cost V 2 bases and J 3 bases, with 10 bases left between them. CDR1 is SGHTA and CDR2 is FQGNSA in the germline V gene. CDR3 DNA sequence: TGTGCCAGCAGCTTAAACCAGGGTTACACCGGGGAGCTGTTTTTT. Amino acid sequence: CASSLNQGYTGELFF.

The chain combines TRBV20-1 with TRBJ1-2; 8 positions match TRBD1. The CDR3 runs to 15 residues. Germline lookup yields CDR1 DFQATT and CDR2 SNEGSKA (reference sequence). J was trimmed by 2 bases and V by 0 bases; bases with no gene match: 5. CDR3 protein: CSARDQGTGNYGYTF. In DNA, the CDR3 is TGCAGTGCTAGAGATCAGGGGACAGGAAACTATGGCTACACCTTC.

There are a few counts of this clonotype. The chain is built from TRBV7-2 and TRBJ2-7; D is tentatively TRBD1 or TRBD2 (5 bases each). Germline V gene sequence: CDR1 SGHTA, CDR2 FQGNSA. CDR3 length: 14 residues. The V gene lost 4 bases and the J gene lost 6 bases, with 16 bases spanning the gap. Here the CDR3 reads CASSSRDGPGEQYF. The CDR3 DNA follows: TGTGCCAGCAGCTCTCGGGACGGGCCTGGCGAGCAGTACTTC. Combining the CDR3 with reference TRBV7-2 and TRBJ2-7 gives the whole variable domain GAGVSQSPSNKVTEKGKDVELRCDPISGHTALYWYRQSLGQGLEFLIYFQGNSAPDKSGLPSDRFSAERTGGSVSTLTIQRTQQEDSAVYLCASSSRDGPGEQYFGPGTRLTVT.

The genes are TRBV6-2 or TRBV6-3 and TRBJ2-1; D ambiguous. This CDR3 has 14 residues. Looked up from germline, CDR1 is MNHEY and CDR2 is SVGEGT. Trimming left V 2 bases short and J 5 bases short, with 10 bases between. The CDR3 DNA reads as TGTGCCAGCAGTTACGTGGGCTCGGACAATGAGCAGTTCTTC. It translates to CASSYVGSDNEQFF.

V gene TRBV29-1 combines with J gene TRBJ2-1, with TRBD2 identical over 9 bases. The ends lost 5 bases at V and 8 bases at J; junction bases unmatched: 13. CDR1 is SQVTM and CDR2 is ANQGSEA in the germline V gene. The CDR3 contains 15 residues. CDR3 sequence: CSVTPQRGVVDEQFF. The CDR3 region has the DNA TGCAGCGTTACCCCCCAGCGGGGGGTTGTAGATGAGCAGTTCTTC.

This rearrangement joins TRBV13 to TRBJ2-1, with 10 bases identical to TRBD1. The V gene end was trimmed by 2 bases and the J gene end by 7 bases; junction bases not matched to a gene: 8. Germline CDR1 PRHDT, CDR2 FYEKMQ (reference sequence). The CDR3 contains 16 residues. CDR3 residues: CASSLSGTGAGNEQFF. CDR3 nucleotide sequence: TGTGCCAGCAGCTTATCAGGGACAGGGGCGGGTAATGAGCAGTTCTTC. Full variable domain (outside the CDR3, taken from reference TRBV13 and TRBJ2-1): AAGVIQSPRHLIKEKRETATLKCYPIPRHDTVYWYQQGPGQDPQFLISFYEKMQSDKGSIPDRFSAQQFSDYHSELNMSSLELGDSALYFCASSLSGTGAGNEQFFGPGTRLTVL.

V usage is TRBV20-1 and J usage is TRBJ2-4; no clear D. Germline V CDR1 and CDR2: DFQATT, SNEGSKA (reference sequence). Trimming shortened V by 0 bases and J by 5 bases, and 8 bases separated the two germline ends. This CDR3 has 13 amino acids. The chain's CDR3 is CSARDYSENIQYF. CDR3 DNA sequence: TGCAGTGCTAGAGATTACAGCGAAAACATTCAGTACTTC.

This clonotype was seen a handful of times. The CDR3 loop is CASSHRGSSYEQYF. As DNA, the CDR3 is TGTGCCAGCAGCCACCGGGGATCGTCCTACGAGCAGTACTTC. This chain links TRBV3-1 with TRBJ2-7; the D gene is possibly TRBD2 (5 bases). This CDR3 is built from 14 residues. Per the germline V gene, CDR1 is LGHDT and CDR2 is YNNKEL (reference sequence). Trimming shortened V by 3 bases and J by 1 base, and 10 bases separated the two germline ends.

J is TRBJ1-6 and V is TRBV6-5, with 7 positions matching TRBD1. This CDR3 is built from 15 residues. Losses at the gene ends were 6 bases for V and 7 bases for J; bases not matched to a gene: 9. The germline V gene encodes CDR1 MNHEY and CDR2 SVGAGI. Here the CDR3 reads CASRTRTGGNSPLHF. CDR3 nucleotides: TGTGCCAGCAGGACACGGACAGGCGGGAATTCACCCCTCCACTTT.

This clonotype has just a few counts. The chain links TRBV7-3 to TRBJ2-6, with D uncertain. V was cut by 5 bases and J by 0 bases, with 11 bases left in between. CDR1 and CDR2 from the germline V gene are SGHTA and FQGTGA. This CDR3 is built from 16 residues. The CDR3 bases are TGTGCCAGCAGCCCCCGTCTGGGCTCTGGGGCCAACGTCCTGACTTTC. As protein: CASSPRLGSGANVLTF.

The chain uses TRBV3-1 and TRBJ2-3, with a possible D match to TRBD2 (5 bases). The V gene's germline CDR1 is LGHDT and CDR2 YNNKEL (reference sequence). The CDR3 loop spans 15 amino acids. Trimming removed 0 bases at V and 5 bases at J, with 12 bases between. The CDR3 spells CASSQDIQRRDTQYF. The CDR3 DNA follows: TGTGCCAGCAGCCAAGATATCCAGCGGAGAGATACGCAGTATTTT.

This rearrangement joins TRBV20-1 to TRBJ2-2; 7 bases line up with TRBD1. V lost 6 bases to trimming and J lost 2 bases; unmatched junction nucleotides: 6. This CDR3 has 14 amino acids. From germline, CDR1 is DFQATT and CDR2 SNEGSKA (reference sequence). Here the CDR3 DNA reads TGCAGTGCATACAGGGGCCTAAACACCGGGGAGCTGTTTTTT. Its protein product is CSAYRGLNTGELFF.

The V call is TRBV2, the J call TRBJ1-5; a possible D gene is TRBD1 (6 bases). The V gene lost 0 bases and the J gene lost 5 bases, with 14 bases spanning the gap. The CDR3 loop spans 16 amino acids. Germline CDR1 reads SNHLY; CDR2 reads FYNNEI. The CDR3 protein is CASSEAVVRQDQPQHF. The CDR3 region has the DNA TGTGCCAGCAGTGAAGCAGTAGTGAGACAGGATCAGCCCCAGCATTTT.